The present T cell receptor beta chain was sequenced within a study of tumor-infiltrating lymphocytes in localized non-small cell lung cancer. Trimming at V came to 10 bases and at J to 11 bases, leaving 4 bases not matched to a gene. Germline V CDR1 and CDR2: SNHLY, FYNNEI. This CDR3 region has 12 residues. The assay was immunoSEQ multiplex PCR, and TCRdb's table has in-frame clones only and misses some. The sample yields 8,500 to 13,000 clones, 50% to 70% seen once. This clone is categorized as medium-sized. The sequence was collected from a human donor with non-small cell lung cancer. V and J are TRBV2 and TRBJ2-6; 11 nucleotides match TRBD1. The sequencing input was lung tumor tissue. In DNA form, the CDR3 reads TGTGCCATAGGGACAGGGGGGGACGTCCTGACTTTC. Its translation: CAIGTGGDVLTF.